These T cell receptor beta chains were read from a single sample in a study of patients and donors after allogeneic stem cell transplantation. From the RT-PCR reads, TCRdb called clonotypes with MiXCR, one entry per CDR3 protein. Altogether fewer than 30,000 distinct CDR3 sequences are present, over 7% being singletons, with the ten largest covering around 50%. Sequencing input: blood, either unsorted or a sorted T cell fraction (not recorded which). Receptor source: a human donor who was either an allogeneic HSCT recipient or a stem cell or donor lymphocyte infusion donor (not recorded which). It is not recorded whose cells these are; they may come from a transplant donor. Each CDR3 is given with its conserved first and last residue. D genes are given only for firm matches. A clone size is listed for some rows: how often the clone was seen (once, few, many), or a class if it is expanded.

v_call	clone_size	j_call	d_call	cdr3_aa	cdr3_nt
TRBV28	many	TRBJ2-3	TRBD2	CASSLYTGRVGTDTQYF	TGTGCCAGCAGTTTATACACTGGGAGGGTCGGCACAGATACGCAGTATTTT
TRBV19	few	TRBJ1-5	.	CASTSFGGGGHQPQHF	TGTGCCAGTACCTCATTTGGGGGTGGAGGGCATCAGCCCCAGCATTTT
TRBV27	many	TRBJ2-5	TRBD2	CASSGLAEPVGRETQYF	TGTGCCAGCAGTGGGCTAGCGGAACCGGTGGGTCGGGAGACCCAGTACTTC
TRBV25-1	many	TRBJ2-7	TRBD2	CASSEASGRPGSYEQYF	TGTGCCAGCAGTGAGGCTAGCGGGAGACCCGGTTCCTACGAGCAGTACTTC
TRBV5-1	few	TRBJ2-3	.	CASSPDRGTDTQYF	TGCGCCAGCAGCCCCGACCGGGGGACAGATACGCAGTATTTT
TRBV6-5	many	TRBJ2-7	.	CASSNTRYEQYF	TGTGCCAGCAGCAACACGAGATACGAGCAGTACTTC
TRBV5-6	many	TRBJ1-1	.	CASSFDKVTEAFF	TGTGCCAGCAGCTTTGACAAAGTGACTGAAGCTTTCTTT
TRBV12-3/TRBV12-4	many	TRBJ2-3	TRBD2	CASSFQRGASTDTQYF	TGTGCCAGCAGTTTTCAGCGGGGGGCCTCCACAGATACGCAGTATTTT
TRBV7-9	many	TRBJ2-3	.	CASSPIADTQYF	TGTGCCAGCAGCCCAATAGCGGATACGCAGTATTTT
TRBV4-1	many	TRBJ1-6	.	CASSQDGDSDNSPLHF	TGCGCCAGCAGCCAAGATGGAGACAGTGATAATTCACCCCTCCACTTT
TRBV4-2	many	TRBJ2-1	.	CASSQPGAVYNEQFF	TGTGCCAGCAGCCAACCGGGAGCCGTCTACAATGAGCAGTTCTTC
TRBV29-1	many	TRBJ2-3	.	CSVDDGRSTDTQYF	TGCAGCGTTGACGACGGTAGGAGCACAGATACGCAGTATTTT
TRBV30	.	TRBJ1-5	.	CAWSSLTTRGNQPQHF	TGTGCCTGGAGCTCACTTACAACGAGGGGCAATCAGCCCCAGCATTTT
TRBV5-1	few	TRBJ1-2	TRBD1	CASSMGQDYYGYTF	TGCGCCAGCAGCATGGGACAGGATTACTATGGCTACACCTTC
TRBV5-1	.	TRBJ2-3	TRBD2	CASSSWGGGTDTQYF	TGCGCCAGCAGTTCCTGGGGGGGGGGCACAGATACGCAGTATTTT
TRBV20-1	many	TRBJ1-2	.	CSAREPLTGYTF	TGCAGTGCTAGAGAGCCGCTAACTGGCTACACCTTC
TRBV2	many	TRBJ1-4	TRBD1	CASSRGAPEGLFF	TGTGCCAGCAGCAGGGGGGCTCCTGAAGGACTGTTTTTT
TRBV7-9	many	TRBJ2-5	.	CASSALHQETQYF	TGTGCCAGCAGCGCCTTGCACCAAGAGACCCAGTACTTC
TRBV18	many	TRBJ1-1	.	CASSPIFQGYDTEAFF	TGTGCCAGCTCACCGATTTTTCAGGGGTACGACACTGAAGCTTTCTTT
TRBV2	.	TRBJ1-2	.	CASSEWQNYGYTF	TGTGCCAGCAGTGAATGGCAGAACTATGGCTACACCTTC
TRBV20-1	medium-sized	TRBJ1-5	.	CSAMVGSNQPQHF	TGCAGTGCCATGGTGGGGAGCAATCAGCCCCAGCATTTT
TRBV28	.	TRBJ1-2	TRBD1	CASRLRQGLGGGYTF	TGTGCCAGCAGACTCAGACAGGGGCTAGGTGGAGGCTACACCTTC
TRBV14	few	TRBJ1-5	.	CASSQASHGPQHF	TGTGCCAGCAGCCAAGCTTCGCATGGGCCCCAGCATTTT
TRBV10-3	.	TRBJ1-2	TRBD1	CAIARTGGPNYGYTF	TGTGCCATCGCCCGGACAGGAGGCCCTAACTATGGCTACACCTTC
TRBV20-1	many	TRBJ2-7	TRBD2	CSARTAGGSYEQYF	TGCAGTGCTAGAACTGCGGGAGGTTCCTACGAGCAGTACTTC
TRBV5-1	medium-sized	TRBJ2-1	.	CASSVGIGNEQFF	TGCGCCAGCAGTGTCGGGATTGGGAATGAGCAGTTCTTC
TRBV10-3	many	TRBJ2-3	TRBD2	CAIKPTSGTQGDTQYF	TGTGCCATCAAGCCGACTAGCGGGACGCAGGGAGATACGCAGTATTTT
TRBV10-3	many	TRBJ2-7	TRBD1	CAIHQGAVGYEQYF	TGTGCCATCCACCAGGGGGCGGTCGGATACGAGCAGTACTTC
TRBV5-6	few	TRBJ2-2	TRBD1	CASRRGRNTGELFF	TGTGCCAGCAGGAGGGGGCGAAACACCGGGGAGCTGTTTTTT
TRBV18	many	TRBJ1-5	TRBD1	CASSPPGGIQPQHF	TGTGCCAGCTCACCACCAGGGGGCATCCAGCCCCAGCATTTT
TRBV11-2	.	TRBJ2-1	TRBD1	CASSRQGAAYSYNERFF	TGTGCCAGCAGCCGCCAGGGGGCAGCCTACTCCTACAATGAGCGGTTCTTC
TRBV7-9	many	TRBJ1-3	.	CASSLGLSGNTIYF	TGTGCCAGCAGCTTAGGACTCTCTGGAAACACCATATATTTT
TRBV6-1	few	TRBJ1-4	TRBD1	CASRAGTGGEKLFF	TGTGCCAGCAGAGCCGGGACAGGGGGTGAAAAACTGTTTTTT
TRBV7-9	many	TRBJ1-2	.	CASSLAGTQNYGYTF	TGTGCCAGCAGCTTAGCAGGCACCCAAAACTATGGCTACACCTTC
TRBV15	.	TRBJ2-7	.	CATSRGGSYYEQYF	TGTGCCACCAGCAGAGGGGGTTCCTACTACGAGCAGTACTTC
TRBV12-3/TRBV12-4	many	TRBJ2-6	.	CASSPSSGANVLTF	TGTGCCAGCAGCCCGTCTTCTGGGGCCAACGTCCTGACTTTC